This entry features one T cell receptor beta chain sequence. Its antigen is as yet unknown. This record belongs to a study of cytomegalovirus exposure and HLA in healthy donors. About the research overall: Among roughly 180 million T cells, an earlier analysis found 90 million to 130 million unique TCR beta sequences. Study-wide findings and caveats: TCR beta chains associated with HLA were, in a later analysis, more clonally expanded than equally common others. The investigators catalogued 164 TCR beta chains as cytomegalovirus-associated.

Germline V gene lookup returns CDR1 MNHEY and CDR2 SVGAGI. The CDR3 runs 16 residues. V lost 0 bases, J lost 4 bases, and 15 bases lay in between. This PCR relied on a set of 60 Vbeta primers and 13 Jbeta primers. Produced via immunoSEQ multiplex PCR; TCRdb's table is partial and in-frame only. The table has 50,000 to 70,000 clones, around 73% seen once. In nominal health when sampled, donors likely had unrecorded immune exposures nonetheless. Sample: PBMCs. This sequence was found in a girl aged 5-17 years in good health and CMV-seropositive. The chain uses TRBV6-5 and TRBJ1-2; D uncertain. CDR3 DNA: TGTGCCAGCAGTTACTCGACCCTTGTCTCGGGCTATGGCTACACCTTC. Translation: CASSYSTLVSGYGYTF.